This passage covers 8 T cell receptor beta chains from one sample sequenced in a study of blood T cell repertoires in COVID-19. Sequenced by immunoSEQ multiplex PCR; TCRdb stores in-frame clones only, minus some. The sample lists under 250,000 clones; approximately 84% were seen once. The material sequenced was peripheral blood. These receptors all stem from a man over 45 with acute or convalescent COVID-19.

Comments on this clone: Germline is not matched at one junction end, which may reflect a read error. V and J are TRBV4-2 and TRBJ2-5, with 9 bases lining up with TRBD2. The germline V gene has CDR1 LGHNA and CDR2 YNFKEQ. CDR3 length: 20 amino acids. The CDR3 reads CARSQDRGGGVIGQQETQYF. The CDR3 nucleotides read TGTGCCCGCAGCCAAGATCGGGGCGGGGGGGTCATCGGGCAGCAAGAGACCCAGTACTTC.

In this sample, this clone turned up once. The chain is built from TRBV3-1 (or the pseudogene TRBV3-2) and TRBJ2-5, with 7 bases lining up with TRBD2. Trimming at V came to 4 bases and at J to 4 bases, leaving 3 bases not matched to a gene. The germline V gene has CDR1 LGHDT and CDR2 YNNKEL (reference sequence). The CDR3 covers 13 residues. The DNA of the CDR3 is TGTGCCAGCAGCCTCGGGGGGACAGAGACCCAGTACTTC. This codes for CASSLGGTETQYF.

This clone is a singleton in its sample. The chain couples TRBV2 to TRBJ2-1; no clear D gene. Germline CDR1 is SNHLY and CDR2 is FYNNEI. The CDR3 has 14 residues. Trimming left V 3 bases short and J 9 bases short, with 15 bases between. The CDR3 DNA reads as TGTGCCAGCAGTGATGTGTCTACCAGAGGTGAGCAGTTCTTC. Amino acids: CASSDVSTRGEQFF.

This sequence joins TRBV10-3 and TRBJ1-2; no clear D. The CDR3 loop spans 13 amino acids. Germline lookup yields CDR1 ENHRY and CDR2 SYGVKD. V dropped 4 bases and J dropped 7 bases, with 13 bases sitting between them. The CDR3 sequence: CAISGSEESGYTF. CDR3 nucleotides: TGTGCCATCAGTGGGTCCGAGGAATCTGGCTACACCTTC.

The V and J genes are TRBV11-3 and TRBJ2-5, with a tentative D call TRBD1 (6 bases). Deletions cut 5 bases from V and 2 bases from J, with 12 bases between. Germline V gene sequence: CDR1 SGHNT, CDR2 YENEEA. The CDR3 extends over 14 amino acids. DNA of the CDR3: TGTGCCAGCAGCCGCACAGGGTTGCAAGAGACCCAGTACTTC. Its protein is CASSRTGLQETQYF.

This chain connects TRBV3-1 (or the pseudogene TRBV3-2) to TRBJ1-4; D call uncertain. The CDR3 totals 13 residues. Trimming cost V 1 base and J 6 bases, with 6 bases left between them. CDR1 is LGHDT, CDR2 YNNKEL, per germline (reference sequence). The CDR3 region is CASSQAGDEKLFF. Written as DNA, the CDR3 is TGTGCCAGCAGCCAAGCCGGGGATGAAAAACTGTTTTTT.

The chain couples TRBV18 to TRBJ2-1; 7 bases match TRBD1. Per germline, CDR1 KGHSH and CDR2 LQKENI. V shed 6 bases, J shed 8 bases, and the junction held 4 bases outside the gene matches. There are 12 residues in the CDR3. The CDR3 coding sequence is TGTGCCAGCTCCCCTGACAGGGATGAGCAGTTCTTC. This sequence encodes CASSPDRDEQFF.

The V call is TRBV9, the J call TRBJ1-1; D might be TRBD1 (6 bases). The CDR3 loop spans 14 amino acids. Germline V gives CDR1 SGDLS, CDR2 YYNGEE. Trimming took off 4 bases at V and 8 bases at J, with 18 bases between the two ends. The CDR3 loop reads CASSPSVGDREAFF. The CDR3 DNA follows: TGTGCCAGCAGCCCCTCAGTGGGTGACAGGGAAGCTTTCTTT. The full variable domain, its missing parts supplied by reference TRBV9 and TRBJ1-1, is DSGVTQTPKHLITATGQRVTLRCSPRSGDLSVYWYQQSLDQGLQFLIQYYNGEERAKGNILERFSAQQFPDLHSELNLSSLELGDSALYFCASSPSVGDREAFFGQGTRLTVV.